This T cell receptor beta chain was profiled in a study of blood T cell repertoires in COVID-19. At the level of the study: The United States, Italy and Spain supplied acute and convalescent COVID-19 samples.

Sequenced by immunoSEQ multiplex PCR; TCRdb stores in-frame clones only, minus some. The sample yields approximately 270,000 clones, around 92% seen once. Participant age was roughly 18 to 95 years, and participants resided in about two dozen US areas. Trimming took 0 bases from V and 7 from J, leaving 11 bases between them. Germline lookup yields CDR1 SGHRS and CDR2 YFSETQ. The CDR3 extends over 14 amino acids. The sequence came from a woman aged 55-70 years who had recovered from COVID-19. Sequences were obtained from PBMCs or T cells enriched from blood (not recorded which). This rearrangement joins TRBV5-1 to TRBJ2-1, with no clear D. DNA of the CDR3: TGCGCCAGCAGCTTGGTCCTCAGTTCTAATGAGCAGTTCTTC. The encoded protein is CASSLVLSSNEQFF.